What follows are 32 T cell receptor beta chains derived from one specimen sequenced in a study of blood T cells in healthy people across ages. The second PCR ran 7 to 11 cycles with a sample-barcoded 5' primer and J-beta primers. TCRdb re-analysed the 5' RACE reads in MiXCR, keeping a single row per CDR3 protein. The repertoire holds 600,000 or so distinct CDR3 sequences, with about 45% as singletons. The sequenced sample was blood. Source of these receptors: an elderly man in good health.

The chain recombines TRBV18 with TRBJ2-3, with TRBD2 as a possible D gene (5 bases). CDR3 size: 14 residues. V lost 2 bases and J lost 4, with 10 bases in between. Looked up from germline, CDR1 is KGHSH and CDR2 is LQKENI. CDR3 region: CASSPERVSDTQYF. CDR3 in DNA: TGTGCCAGCTCACCAGAGAGGGTGTCAGATACGCAGTATTTT.

The chain links TRBV4-3 to TRBJ2-1; TRBD2 matches 8 bases. This CDR3 region has 14 residues. The junction had 4 bases not matched to a gene; V was cut back by 0 bases and J by 9 bases. Per germline, CDR1 LGHNA and CDR2 YSLEER. The CDR3: CASSQEGGGFEQFF. In nucleotides, the CDR3 is TGCGCCAGCAGCCAAGAAGGCGGGGGGTTTGAGCAGTTCTTC.

The CDR3: CASSNRRVLFF. The DNA of the CDR3 is TGTGCCAGCAGCAACCGCAGGGTTCTGTTTTTT. The V call is TRBV7-2, the J call TRBJ1-4; perhaps TRBD1 as D (5 bases). Trimming left V 5 bases short and J 14 bases short, with 12 bases between. There are 11 residues in the CDR3. The V gene's germline CDR1 is SGHTA and CDR2 FQGNSA.

This clonotype appeared a few times. The chain combines TRBV6-5 with TRBJ2-3; the D gene is possibly TRBD1 (6 bases). V shed 2 bases and J shed 0 bases, with 9 bases lying between them. The CDR3 is 15 residues long. Germline V gives CDR1 MNHEY, CDR2 SVGAGI. The DNA of the CDR3 is TGTGCCAGCAGTTACCAGGGGACGAGCACAGATACGCAGTATTTT. It specifies CASSYQGTSTDTQYF.

This clonotype has just a few counts. The chain is built from TRBV7-2 and TRBJ1-4; a possible D gene is TRBD1 (5 bases). The CDR3 spans 15 residues. Germline V gene lookup returns CDR1 SGHTA and CDR2 FQGNSA. V lost 0 bases and J lost 10, with 15 bases in between. The CDR3 spells CASSLAESGTGKLFF. In DNA form, the CDR3 reads TGTGCCAGCAGCTTAGCGGAGTCAGGGACGGGAAAACTGTTTTTT.

This chain links TRBV20-1 with TRBJ1-5; 8 bases align to TRBD1. The ends lost 8 bases at V and 6 bases at J; junction bases unmatched: 6. The V gene's germline CDR1 is DFQATT and CDR2 SNEGSKA (reference sequence). The CDR3 consists of 12 residues. The CDR3 sequence is CSSGQGGQPQHF. CDR3 DNA: TGCAGTTCCGGACAGGGCGGTCAGCCCCAGCATTTT.

This clonotype showed up many times. The chain recombines TRBV5-1 with TRBJ2-1; TRBD1 is a possible D gene (6 bases). Germline CDR1 is SGHRS and CDR2 is YFSETQ. CDR3 length: 14 amino acids. The V end was cut by 3 bases, the J end by 3 bases, with 10 bases between. The CDR3 DNA is TGCGCCAGCAGCTCCGGGACACTCTACAATGAGCAGTTCTTC. It is translated as CASSSGTLYNEQFF.

This clonotype was detected only once. The genes are TRBV5-1 and TRBJ1-1; a possible D gene is TRBD1 (5 bases). Trimming left V 6 bases short and J 2 bases short, with 14 bases between. Germline V gene sequence: CDR1 SGHRS, CDR2 YFSETQ. CDR3 size: 14 residues. The CDR3 region has the DNA TGCGCCAGCAAACTCCCGGGGGACAACACTGAAGCTTTCTTT. This encodes CASKLPGDNTEAFF. Based on the CDR3 plus reference TRBV5-1 and TRBJ1-1, the full variable domain is KAGVTQTPRYLIKTRGQQVTLSCSPISGHRSVSWYQQTPGQGLQFLFEYFSETQRNKGNFPGRFSGRQFSNSRSEMNVSTLELGDSALYLCASKLPGDNTEAFFGQGTRLTVV.

This chain connects TRBV20-1 to TRBJ2-1; unclear D gene. The J call is uncertain, as TRBJ2-7 better fits the DNA end. The CDR3 loop spans 14 amino acids. Germline V gene data show CDR1 as DFQATT and CDR2 as SNEGSKA (reference sequence). The CDR3 spells CSASSLSSYNEQYF. The CDR3 DNA reads as TGCAGTGCTAGTAGCTTAAGCTCCTACAATGAGCAGTACTTC.

This clonotype has more than one count but fewer than ten. The chain employs TRBV28 and TRBJ2-3, with TRBD1 identical over 7 bases. V lost 6 bases, J lost 0 bases, and 12 bases stayed unmatched. This CDR3 spans 17 amino acids. The germline gives CDR1 MDHEN, CDR2 SYDVKM. The chain's CDR3 is CASSLRTGFPSTDTQYF. For the CDR3, the DNA is TGTGCCAGCAGCCTCCGGACAGGTTTTCCTAGCACAGATACGCAGTATTTT. The full variable domain, in which reference TRBV28 and TRBJ2-3 provide the parts outside the CDR3, is DVKVTQSSRYLVKRTGEKVFLECVQDMDHENMFWYRQDPGLGLRLIYFSYDVKMKEKGDIPEGYSVSREKKERFSLILESASTNQTSMYLCASSLRTGFPSTDTQYFGPGTRLTVL.

V is TRBV6-2 or TRBV6-3 and J is TRBJ2-2, with 10 bases lining up with TRBD2. The CDR3 sequence is 16 residues long. The germline V gene has CDR1 MNHEY and CDR2 SVGEGT. V lost 7 bases to trimming and J lost 1 base; unmatched junction nucleotides: 6. The CDR3 sequence is CASILAGAMNTGELFF. Written as DNA, the CDR3 is TGTGCCAGCATTCTAGCGGGGGCGATGAACACCGGGGAGCTGTTTTTT.

This clonotype was observed a few times. The chain combines TRBV7-2 with TRBJ2-1; 7 nucleotides align to TRBD2. Germline V lookup: CDR1 SGHTA, CDR2 FQGNSA. V dropped 5 bases and J dropped 5; count of bases not matched to a gene: 9. This CDR3 is 15 amino acids long. CDR3 amino acids: CASSLGGRANNEQFF. CDR3 DNA sequence: TGTGCCAGCAGCCTGGGGGGGAGGGCCAACAATGAGCAGTTCTTC.

This clonotype has a count of ten or more. The rearrangement joins TRBV29-1 to TRBJ2-1; D call uncertain. Germline V gene data show CDR1 as SQVTM and CDR2 as ANQGSEA. The length of the CDR3 is 13 residues. With 1 base removed from V and 5 bases from J, the gap between germline ends came to 9 bases. The CDR3 is CSVEVVPNNEQFF. CDR3 bases: TGCAGCGTTGAAGTGGTCCCGAACAATGAGCAGTTCTTC.

This chain links TRBV11-2 with TRBJ2-5, with 7 bases that match TRBD1. The CDR3 is made up of 15 amino acids. V lost 4 bases and J lost 0; bases outside the gene matches: 5. Germline assignment: CDR1 SGHAT and CDR2 FQNNGV. Here the CDR3 DNA reads TGTGCCAGCAGCTACGACAGGGACAACCAAGAGACCCAGTACTTC. This encodes CASSYDRDNQETQYF. Complete variable domain (other parts from reference TRBV11-2 and TRBJ2-5): EAGVAQSPRYKIIEKRQSVAFWCNPISGHATLYWYQQILGQGPKLLIQFQNNGVVDDSQLPKDRFSAERLKGVDSTLKIQPAKLEDSAVYLCASSYDRDNQETQYFGPGTRLLVL.

This clonotype was picked up many times. V and J are TRBV20-1 and TRBJ2-5; 10 positions agree with TRBD1. The CDR3 totals 13 residues. V was clipped by 5 bases and J by 3 bases; unmatched bases: 3. CDR1 and CDR2 from the germline V gene are DFQATT and SNEGSKA (reference sequence). The CDR3 nucleotides read TGCAGTGCTCGACAGGGGGCAGAAGAGACCCAGTACTTC. It specifies CSARQGAEETQYF.

This clonotype came up a few times. V usage is TRBV4-3 and J usage is TRBJ2-7; a possible D gene is TRBD1 (5 bases). Between the trimmed V and J ends, which lost 0 bases and 1 base, there was a span of 16 bases. Germline lookup yields CDR1 LGHNA and CDR2 YSLEER. The CDR3 extends over 17 amino acids. CDR3 nucleotide sequence: TGCGCCAGCAGCCAAGATCTTCATGTAGACAGTTCCTACGAGCAGTACTTC. Translating gives CASSQDLHVDSSYEQYF.

J is TRBJ2-7 and V is TRBV12-3 or TRBV12-4; 11 bases agree with TRBD1. The CDR3 runs to 15 residues. V lost 8 bases to trimming and J lost 7 bases; unmatched junction nucleotides: 13. CDR3 nucleotide sequence: TGTGCCAGCTCCGGACAGGGGGCATCCCAGGGGGAGCAGTACTTC. Translation gives CASSGQGASQGEQYF.

This clonotype was detected only a few times. A read error may explain this, as a much larger clone is one base away. The V and J genes are TRBV6-6 and TRBJ2-7; 16 nucleotides line up with TRBD2. This CDR3 contains 16 residues. Germline values: CDR1 MNHNY, CDR2 SVGAGI (reference sequence). CDR3 coding DNA: TGTGCCCGCAGTCCGGGGACTAGCGGGAGGGAGTACGAGCAGTACTTC. Translation gives CARSPGTSGREYEQYF.

This clonotype was seen more than once but under ten times. The rearrangement joins TRBV27 to TRBJ2-4; possibly TRBD1 for D (6 bases). Germline values: CDR1 MNHEY, CDR2 SMNVEV (reference sequence). The CDR3 is 13 amino acids. V was pared by 3 bases and J by 11 bases, with 14 bases between. The CDR3 coding sequence is TGTGCCAGCAGTTTGGGACAACAGGGAGTTCAGTACTTC. Amino acid sequence: CASSLGQQGVQYF.

The genes are TRBV28 and TRBJ2-1, with 11 bases lining up with TRBD1. Germline loops: CDR1 MDHEN, CDR2 SYDVKM. V gave up 5 bases and J gave up 8 bases; unmatched junction bases: 11. This CDR3 is built from 16 residues. This CDR3 reads CASSKAGTGGGDEQFF. Here the CDR3 DNA reads TGTGCCAGCAGTAAAGCCGGGACAGGGGGTGGCGATGAGCAGTTCTTC.

The chain carries TRBV28 and TRBJ2-3; tentatively, D is TRBD2 (5 bases). Germline V gene sequence: CDR1 MDHEN, CDR2 SYDVKM. With 5 bases removed from V and 2 bases from J, the gap between germline ends came to 17 bases. The CDR3 consists of 16 residues. CDR3 loop: CASSNLAALPTDTQYF. The CDR3 DNA sequence: TGTGCCAGCAGTAACCTAGCCGCACTCCCCACAGATACGCAGTATTTT. The full variable domain, completed using reference TRBV28 and TRBJ2-3, is DVKVTQSSRYLVKRTGEKVFLECVQDMDHENMFWYRQDPGLGLRLIYFSYDVKMKEKGDIPEGYSVSREKKERFSLILESASTNQTSMYLCASSNLAALPTDTQYFGPGTRLTVL.

This clonotype was found many times. The chain joins TRBV6-6 to TRBJ2-5, with D tentatively TRBD1 (5 bases). Trimming shortened V by 6 bases and J by 1 base, and 18 bases separated the two germline ends. The CDR3 covers 16 residues. Germline V gene sequence: CDR1 MNHNY, CDR2 SVGAGI (reference sequence). Here the CDR3 DNA reads TGTGCCAGCAGCCCCAACTGGGGCCGTCCCCAAGAGACCCAGTACTTC. This translates into CASSPNWGRPQETQYF.

This clonotype was counted many times. This chain connects TRBV7-9 to TRBJ2-7; D gene uncertain. Germline CDR1 and CDR2: SEHNR and FQNEAQ (reference sequence). This CDR3 has 14 residues. V lost 1 base and J lost 2, with 9 bases in between. The CDR3 reads CASSLGASTYEQYF. Here the CDR3 DNA reads TGTGCCAGCAGCTTAGGGGCCAGTACCTACGAGCAGTACTTC.

V and J are TRBV11-3 and TRBJ1-4, with D maybe TRBD1 (5 bases). Trimming removed 6 bases at V and 4 bases at J, with 9 bases between. Looked up from germline, CDR1 is SGHNT and CDR2 is YENEEA. This CDR3 region has 13 residues. DNA for the CDR3: TGTGCCAGCAGGGGGCCGAGTAATGAAAAACTGTTTTTT. Protein: CASRGPSNEKLFF.

This chain uses TRBV5-1 with TRBJ2-5; D remains unclear. Per the germline V gene, CDR1 is SGHRS and CDR2 is YFSETQ. V dropped 2 bases and J dropped 11 bases, with 19 bases sitting between them. The CDR3 is 14 amino acids. The CDR3 reads CASSLLGRDNEQYF. As DNA, the CDR3 is TGCGCCAGCAGCTTATTGGGCAGAGACAATGAGCAGTACTTC.

Only one count was recorded for this clonotype. The chain combines TRBV7-2 with TRBJ1-1, with TRBD1 matching over 8 bases. Germline lookup yields CDR1 SGHTA and CDR2 FQGNSA. The length of the CDR3 is 12 residues. V lost 3 bases, J lost 10 bases, and 4 bases stayed unmatched. The CDR3 DNA sequence: TGTGCCAGCAGCTTTGCAGGGACAGGAGCTTTCTTT. Amino acids: CASSFAGTGAFF.

The rearrangement uses TRBV27 and TRBJ2-1; TRBD2 might be the D (6 bases). V lost 4 bases and J 4 bases, leaving 14 bases between the germline ends. The CDR3 totals 15 residues. The V gene's germline CDR1 is MNHEY and CDR2 SMNVEV (reference sequence). In DNA form, the CDR3 reads TGTGCCAGCAGTTCCGAGGGGACTCAATACAATGAGCAGTTCTTC. Its protein product is CASSSEGTQYNEQFF.

About this clonotype: The conserved closing phenylalanine or tryptophan is absent in this CDR3, likely reflecting a read error. No DNA is shown, since the ends of the CDR3 on it are uncertain; the CDR3 is the one TCRdb lists. The V gene is TRBV6-5, the J gene TRBJ2-5; the DNA was not used to check the table's D call, TRBD1. The CDR3 contains 15 residues when both ends are counted. Germline V CDR1 and CDR2: MNHEY, SVGAGI. The CDR3 loop is CASSRTGGAGYTFGS.

V gene TRBV11-1 combines with J gene TRBJ1-2; 9 nucleotides align to TRBD1. The germline CDR1 and CDR2 sequences are SGHAT and FQDESV (reference sequence). CDR3 size: 16 residues. J lost 3 bases, V lost 5 bases, and 10 bases had no gene match. The chain's CDR3 is CASSRTTRDRDYGYTF. The CDR3 DNA is TGTGCCAGCAGCAGAACGACCCGGGACAGGGACTATGGCTACACCTTC.

The chain carries TRBV20-1 and TRBJ2-3; TRBD2 matches 10 bases. Germline V CDR1 and CDR2: DFQATT, SNEGSKA (reference sequence). This CDR3 spans 13 amino acids. The ends lost 5 bases at V and 5 bases at J; junction bases unmatched: 4. CDR3 sequence reads: CSAEGTSEDTQYF. CDR3 nucleotides: TGCAGTGCTGAAGGGACTAGCGAAGATACGCAGTATTTT.

The gene calls are TRBV5-5 and TRBJ2-3, with 7 bases aligning to TRBD2. The CDR3 contains 15 residues. Trimming took 4 bases from V and 4 from J; bases not matched to a gene: 9. The germline gives CDR1 SGHKS, CDR2 YYEKEE (reference sequence). CDR3 bases: TGTGCCAGCAGCGGGCGGGGGAACGGGGCAGATACGCAGTATTTT. This codes for CASSGRGNGADTQYF.

This clonotype has just one count. This sequence may be a read error, since a much larger clone differs from it by one base. The CDR3 sequence: CASKGRESGAFF. CDR3 nucleotides: TGTGCCAGCAAGGGCAGGGAATCTGGAGCTTTCTTT. The chain joins TRBV6-6 to TRBJ1-1; possible D gene TRBD1, 5 bases. Looked up from germline, CDR1 is MNHNY and CDR2 is SVGAGI (reference sequence). The CDR3 loop spans 12 amino acids. Between the trimmed V and J ends, which lost 7 bases and 10 bases, there was a span of 16 bases.